The 22 T cell receptor beta chains below come from one sample, sequenced in a study of T-cell memory formation after mild COVID-19. MiXCR, run by TCRdb on the 5' RACE reads, gives a single entry per CDR3 protein. The sample has hundreds of thousands of distinct CDR3 sequences; roughly 18% are singletons. The source material was PBMCs or a T cell subset sorted from them (not recorded which). These receptors were collected from a man younger than 35 who had mild COVID-19 (a few samples of this study predate the infection). Cell type and time point are not known.

The V and J genes are TRBV20-1 and TRBJ1-1, with D unresolved. CDR1 is DFQATT and CDR2 is SNEGSKA in the germline V gene (reference sequence). V was shortened by 5 bases and J by 4 bases, with 11 bases between the two germline ends. The CDR3 runs 12 residues. The CDR3 here is CSARPWGTEAFF. CDR3 sequence (DNA): TGCAGTGCTCGCCCGTGGGGCACTGAAGCTTTCTTT.

This clonotype has only a few counts. The chain has TRBV6-5 and TRBJ1-6; D remains unclear. CDR3 length: 14 residues. Trimming took 5 bases from V and 6 from J, leaving 11 bases between them. CDR1 is MNHEY and CDR2 is SVGAGI in the germline V gene. The CDR3 coding sequence is TGTGCCAGCAGTCGTCAGGAGCTTAATTCACCCCTCCACTTT. Residues: CASSRQELNSPLHF.

This clonotype appeared a few times. CDR3 in amino acids: CASSTSPPNEKLFF. The CDR3 region has the DNA TGTGCCAGCAGTACCTCGCCCCCCAATGAAAAACTGTTTTTT. V gene TRBV6-6 combines with J gene TRBJ1-4; D unresolved. V was clipped by 5 bases and J by 5 bases, with 12 bases between them. CDR1 MNHNY and CDR2 SVGAGI come from the germline V gene (reference sequence). The CDR3 consists of 14 residues.

This sequence joins TRBV23-1 and TRBJ2-7, with a weak D call TRBD1 (5 bases). TRBV23-1 is an ORF; its function is uncertain. Trimming cost V 4 bases and J 3 bases, with 7 bases left between them. This CDR3 comprises 12 residues. The CDR3 DNA follows: TGCGCCAGCAGTCCCAGGGTCTACGAGCAGTACGTC. Translating it yields CASSPRVYEQYV.

This clonotype occurred a few times. CDR3 sequence (DNA): TGCGCCAGCAGCTACAGCACTAGTATTGAGACCCAGTACTTC. Protein sequence: CASSYSTSIETQYF. The rearrangement links TRBV5-1 to TRBJ2-5; weak D call: TRBD2 (5 bases). Germline V gene data show CDR1 as SGHRS and CDR2 as YFSETQ. This CDR3 is 14 amino acids long. V lost 3 bases to trimming and J lost 5 bases, with 14 bases between them.

The table lists this clonotype with a few counts. The rearrangement links TRBV5-1 to TRBJ2-1, with D possibly matching TRBD2 (5 bases). The ends were cut back, 0 bases at V and 16 bases at J, with 14 bases in the middle. This CDR3 has 12 residues. Looked up from germline, CDR1 is SGHRS and CDR2 is YFSETQ. CDR3 region: CASSLVGSGGFF. The CDR3 DNA sequence: TGCGCCAGCAGCTTGGTGGGGTCTGGAGGATTCTTC.

V and J are TRBV11-2 and TRBJ2-3; D remains unclear. Germline-derived CDR1 and CDR2 are SGHAT and FQNNGV. The CDR3 sequence is 15 residues long. The V end lost 2 bases, the J end lost 4 bases, and 13 bases lay between the germline ends. Written as DNA, the CDR3 is TGTGCCAGCAGCTTAACCCTGGTGGTTCCAGATACGCAGTATTTT. It specifies CASSLTLVVPDTQYF.

This clonotype was counted at least ten times. The genes are TRBV6-4 and TRBJ2-1; weak D call: TRBD2 (5 bases). Germline lookup yields CDR1 MRHNA and CDR2 SNTAGT. The CDR3 runs 13 residues. V dropped 8 bases and J dropped 2 bases, with 10 bases sitting between them. This CDR3 is CASSTNPYNEQFF. The CDR3 DNA sequence: TGTGCCAGCTCGACTAACCCCTACAATGAGCAGTTCTTC.

This clonotype was observed a few times. V usage is TRBV7-9 and J usage is TRBJ2-1; 9 bases line up with TRBD1. The CDR3 spans 15 residues. Per germline, CDR1 SEHNR and CDR2 FQNEAQ (reference sequence). The V segment lost 5 bases and the J segment 4 bases; nucleotides outside the gene matches: 6. The CDR3 nucleotides read TGTGCCAGCAGCGCGGCCGGGACAGGGTACAATGAGCAGTTCTTC. Translating it yields CASSAAGTGYNEQFF.

The chain couples TRBV6-6 to TRBJ2-1; tentatively, D is TRBD1 or TRBD2 (6 bases each). This CDR3 has 13 residues. Trimming took off 6 bases at V and 9 bases at J, with 15 bases between the two ends. CDR1 is MNHNY, CDR2 SVGAGI, per germline (reference sequence). CDR3 amino acids: CASSDLRGREQFF. CDR3 nucleotides: TGTGCCAGCAGCGATTTACGGGGGCGTGAGCAGTTCTTC.

The rearrangement uses TRBV7-9 and TRBJ2-5, with D perhaps assigned TRBD1 or TRBD2 (7 bases each). The CDR3 runs to 13 residues. From germline, CDR1 is SEHNR and CDR2 FQNEAQ (reference sequence). V was trimmed by 5 bases and J by 7 bases, leaving 14 bases between them. The CDR3, as DNA: TGTGCCAGCAGCCCAGGGGGGGATGGGACCCAGTACTTC. Protein product: CASSPGGDGTQYF.

This chain connects TRBV18 to TRBJ2-3; D is perhaps TRBD2 (6 bases). The germline gives CDR1 KGHSH, CDR2 LQKENI. CDR3 length: 16 amino acids. The V and J ends lost 2 bases and 0 bases respectively, with 12 bases between them. CDR3 loop: CASSPMGGASTDTQYF. The CDR3 DNA reads TGTGCCAGCTCACCAATGGGGGGAGCAAGCACAGATACGCAGTATTTT.

The rearrangement links TRBV14 to TRBJ2-1; 8 nucleotides match TRBD2. V gave up 0 bases and J gave up 0 bases; unmatched junction bases: 10. Per germline, CDR1 SGHDN and CDR2 FVKESK. This CDR3 is 19 amino acids long. The CDR3 nucleotides read TGTGCCAGCAGCCAAGATTGGGTAGGCGGGGGGACCTCCTACAATGAGCAGTTCTTC. Translating gives CASSQDWVGGGTSYNEQFF.

This clonotype was seen a few times. V is TRBV18 and J is TRBJ1-1; D is unresolved. Trimming shortened V by 0 bases and J by 1 base, and 9 bases separated the two germline ends. Germline V gene data show CDR1 as KGHSH and CDR2 as LQKENI. The CDR3 has 15 residues. The CDR3 DNA reads TGTGCCAGCTCACCACCGGCAGCCGAGAACACTGAAGCTTTCTTT. Its translation is CASSPPAAENTEAFF. The full variable domain, completed using reference TRBV18 and TRBJ1-1, is NAGVMQNPRHLVRRRGQEARLRCSPMKGHSHVYWYRQLPEEGLKFMVYLQKENIIDESGMPKERFSAEFPKEGPSILRIQQVVRGDSAAYFCASSPPAAENTEAFFGQGTRLTVV.

The V call is TRBV6-2 or TRBV6-3, the J call TRBJ1-6; 8 bases match TRBD1. The CDR3 covers 16 residues. The J segment lost 0 bases and the V segment lost 6 bases, leaving 4 bases of the junction unmatched. Germline-derived CDR1 and CDR2 are MNHEY and SVGEGT. CDR3 nucleotides: TGTGCCAGCAGCCGGGGACAGGTCTCCTATAATTCACCCCTCCACTTT. The encoded protein is CASSRGQVSYNSPLHF.

This rearrangement joins TRBV5-1 to TRBJ2-5; possibly TRBD2 for D (6 bases). CDR3 length equals 14 residues. Germline CDR1 is SGHRS and CDR2 is YFSETQ. The V end was cut by 0 bases, the J end by 3 bases, with 9 bases between. In DNA, the CDR3 is TGCGCCAGCAGCTTGGTTGCGGGGAAAGAGACCCAGTACTTC. This encodes CASSLVAGKETQYF.

V and J are TRBV18 and TRBJ1-2; weak D call: TRBD1 (6 bases). The germline V gene encodes CDR1 KGHSH and CDR2 LQKENI. Trimming shortened V by 3 bases and J by 8 bases, and 19 bases separated the two germline ends. The CDR3 is 15 residues long. The CDR3 DNA reads TGTGCCAGCTCACCGGACAGATCGGGGTACTTGGGCTACACCTTC. Translation gives CASSPDRSGYLGYTF. The full variable domain, in which reference TRBV18 and TRBJ1-2 provide the parts outside the CDR3, is NAGVMQNPRHLVRRRGQEARLRCSPMKGHSHVYWYRQLPEEGLKFMVYLQKENIIDESGMPKERFSAEFPKEGPSILRIQQVVRGDSAAYFCASSPDRSGYLGYTFGSGTRLTVV.

This clonotype has ten or more counts. The chain couples TRBV6-5 to TRBJ2-7; TRBD1 matches at 7 bases. The CDR3 is 14 residues long. V lost 6 bases, J lost 3 bases, and 8 bases stayed unmatched. Looked up from germline, CDR1 is MNHEY and CDR2 is SVGAGI. CDR3 protein: CASSRQGQGYEQYF. DNA of the CDR3: TGTGCCAGCAGCCGACAGGGTCAGGGCTACGAGCAGTACTTC.

This clonotype was seen a single time. The chain combines TRBV7-3 with TRBJ1-2, with D possibly TRBD1 on 5 matching bases. CDR3 length: 13 amino acids. Deletions cut 5 bases from V and 8 bases from J, with 15 bases between. In germline, CDR1 is SGHTA, CDR2 FQGTGA. The CDR3 is CASSELGVGGYTF. For the CDR3, the DNA is TGTGCCAGCAGCGAGCTGGGGGTGGGAGGCTACACCTTC.

On this clonotype itself: A much larger clone differs by one base, so this may be a read error. The chain uses TRBV3-1 and TRBJ2-7; TRBD1 matches at 9 bases. This CDR3 comprises 15 residues. Germline values: CDR1 LGHDT, CDR2 YNNKEL (reference sequence). As DNA, the CDR3 is TGTGACAGCAGCCAAGGGACAGGGACCTCCTACGAGCAGTACTTC. Translating it yields CDSSQGTGTSYEQYF.

This clonotype was recorded many times. This rearrangement joins TRBV29-1 to TRBJ2-1; D possibly corresponds to TRBD1 (6 bases). This CDR3 contains 18 residues. CDR1 SQVTM and CDR2 ANQGSEA come from the germline V gene. Trimming shortened V by 3 bases and J by 5 bases, and 26 bases separated the two germline ends. CDR3 protein: CSVEGPKYPWTANNEQFF. The CDR3 nucleotides are TGCAGCGTTGAGGGTCCCAAATATCCATGGACAGCCAACAATGAGCAGTTCTTC.

The table lists this clonotype with a few counts. The chain employs TRBV15 and TRBJ1-5; 8 bases are shared with TRBD1. The CDR3 spans 15 residues. The ends lost 0 bases at V and 6 bases at J; junction bases unmatched: 4. Germline V gene sequence: CDR1 LNHNV, CDR2 YYDKDF (reference sequence). As DNA, the CDR3 is TGTGCCACCAGCAGAGATCGGACAGGGAGTCAGCCCCAGCATTTT. This translates into CATSRDRTGSQPQHF.